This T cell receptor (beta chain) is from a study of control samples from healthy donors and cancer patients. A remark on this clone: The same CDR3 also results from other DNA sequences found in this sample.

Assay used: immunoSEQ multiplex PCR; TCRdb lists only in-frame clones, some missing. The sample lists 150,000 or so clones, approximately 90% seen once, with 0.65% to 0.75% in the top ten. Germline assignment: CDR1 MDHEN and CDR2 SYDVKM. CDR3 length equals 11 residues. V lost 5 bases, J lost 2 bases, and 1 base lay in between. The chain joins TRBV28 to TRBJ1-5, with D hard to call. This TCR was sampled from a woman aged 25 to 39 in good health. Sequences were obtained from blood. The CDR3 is CASSGNQPQHF. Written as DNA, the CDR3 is TGTGCCAGCAGTGGCAATCAGCCCCAGCATTTT.